Here is one T cell receptor beta chain with its context. The specificity of this receptor is unknown. A much larger clone sits a single nucleotide away, making a read error possible. To prepare the library, 5' RACE was applied. TCRdb shows the sequencer as Illumina HiSeq 2500. The second PCR ran for roughly 7 to 11 cycles and used a J-beta primer mix along with a sample-barcoded 5' primer. A template-switch 5' adaptor carrying 12 random nucleotides introduced a unique molecular identifier onto each TCR beta cDNA molecule. At least 3 million CDR3-containing paired-end reads were obtained from each sample. The Mint cDNA synthesis kit, primed by a TRBC-specific oligonucleotide, was used to synthesize first-strand cDNA from all RNA. Following uracil-DNA glycosylase treatment, all cDNA underwent a first 18-cycle PCR with the universal primers M1SS and BC2_uni_R. The study's own analysis went as follows. Normalization of each sample was performed by random selection of 1 million high-quality reads, each carrying a distinct molecular identifier. Reads sharing molecular identifiers were discarded rather than binned into consensus sequences. CDR3 identification, clonotype clustering and error correction used MiTCR with a Q25 quality threshold and the strictest error-elimination algorithm. A nonparametric unseen species model with Euler transformation was used to estimate lower-bound total TCR beta diversity. TCRdb applied fastp at Q25 and MiXCR to the public reads, then kept only in-frame beta chains. When rows share a CDR3 protein, they turn into one entry using the most common DNA and genes. What appears here as the V and J calls and clone size reflects TCRdb's work, not the paper's. This sample is represented by hundreds of thousands of distinct CDR3 sequences; less than 80% of them were singletons. The leading ten clones occupy roughly a quarter of the sample.

Donors were around 37 systemically healthy Caucasian individuals from Russia aged roughly 6 to 100 years. Each donor gave 9 to 10 milliliters of peripheral blood, collected into EDTA-treated Vacutainer tubes. Ficoll-Paque density-gradient centrifugation was used to isolate PBMCs, with at least 6 million obtained per sample. Trizol reagent was used to extract total RNA from the PBMCs, yielding at least 5.5 micrograms per sample. The percentages of naive CD45RAhigh/CD27high T cells were determined by flow cytometry on a PBMC aliquot from every donor. From its cysteine to its phenylalanine, the CDR3 spans 16 amino acids. Of the read, only the CDR3 DNA is kept; its 48 bases are in frame from base 1. The germline V gene (reference sequence) supplies CDR1 LNHNV and CDR2 YYDKDF. These data are taken from a study of blood T cells in healthy people across ages (dated by TCRdb to between 2014 and 2017). Context from the whole study: In model experiments, template switching captured roughly one uniquely barcoded TCR beta cDNA molecule for every two T cells. The study measured age-related changes in TCR beta repertoire diversity using deep sequencing normalized with unique cDNA molecular identifiers. Donors were grouped into four age groups: young (average roughly 15 years), middle-aged (roughly 40), aged (around 60) and long-lived (approximately 78). Donors of different ages were randomly distributed across sequencing lanes to avoid experimental bias. The study analyzed two additional independent replicas of 1 million unique cDNA reads from the same blood draw for two donors, one aged 18 to 29 and one aged 80 or older. Study-wide conclusions, independent of this receptor: Observed TCR beta diversity correlated strongly with the percentage of naive T cells measured by flow cytometry. Estimates of total diversity based on one million sequenced T cells were considered lower bounds and underestimates. Because donor CMV infection status was unknown, age-related changes in expanded clonotypes were potentially confounded. Compared with the aged group, the long-lived group had more naive CD4+ T cells, fewer expanded clones and increased TCR diversity, a pattern suggesting age selection. Because profiling used bulk unsorted PBMCs, naive and antigen-experienced compartments could not be compared conclusively. Observed TCR beta diversity per million T cells fell roughly linearly with age, and a significant reduction was already apparent by age roughly 40.

Sequences were obtained from blood. This TCR was recovered from a man aged 25-40 years in good health. This sequence uses TRBV15 and TRBJ2-1, with 9 bases aligning to TRBD2. The CDR3 reads CTTSRDLGSGGPPQFF. The DNA is TGTACCACCAGCAGAGATCTAGGGAGCGGGGGGCCCCCGCAGTTCTTC.